This TCR beta chain was recorded in a study of CD8 T cells in Susac syndrome. With random hexamers, reverse transcription was performed on about 0.5 to 1 ug of RNA. TCRdb independently ran MiXCR on the immunoSEQ multiplex PCR reads; one entry per CDR3 protein. The data show about 200,000 distinct CDR3 sequences, approximately 95% seen once. Sequencing of TCR beta drew on CD8+ and CD4+ T cells from blood. This receptor was taken from a human donor with multiple sclerosis. Input material: CD4+ T cells from PBMCs.

The CDR3 nucleotides are TGTGCCAGCACGCTCAGGTGGGGGGGCGAGCAGTACTTC. As protein: CASTLRWGGEQYF. The J gene is TRBJ2-7, the V gene TRBV6-5; 7 positions match TRBD2. CDR1 and CDR2 from the germline V gene are MNHEY and SVGAGI. V lost 7 bases to trimming and J lost 6 bases; unmatched junction nucleotides: 9. The CDR3 runs to 13 residues.